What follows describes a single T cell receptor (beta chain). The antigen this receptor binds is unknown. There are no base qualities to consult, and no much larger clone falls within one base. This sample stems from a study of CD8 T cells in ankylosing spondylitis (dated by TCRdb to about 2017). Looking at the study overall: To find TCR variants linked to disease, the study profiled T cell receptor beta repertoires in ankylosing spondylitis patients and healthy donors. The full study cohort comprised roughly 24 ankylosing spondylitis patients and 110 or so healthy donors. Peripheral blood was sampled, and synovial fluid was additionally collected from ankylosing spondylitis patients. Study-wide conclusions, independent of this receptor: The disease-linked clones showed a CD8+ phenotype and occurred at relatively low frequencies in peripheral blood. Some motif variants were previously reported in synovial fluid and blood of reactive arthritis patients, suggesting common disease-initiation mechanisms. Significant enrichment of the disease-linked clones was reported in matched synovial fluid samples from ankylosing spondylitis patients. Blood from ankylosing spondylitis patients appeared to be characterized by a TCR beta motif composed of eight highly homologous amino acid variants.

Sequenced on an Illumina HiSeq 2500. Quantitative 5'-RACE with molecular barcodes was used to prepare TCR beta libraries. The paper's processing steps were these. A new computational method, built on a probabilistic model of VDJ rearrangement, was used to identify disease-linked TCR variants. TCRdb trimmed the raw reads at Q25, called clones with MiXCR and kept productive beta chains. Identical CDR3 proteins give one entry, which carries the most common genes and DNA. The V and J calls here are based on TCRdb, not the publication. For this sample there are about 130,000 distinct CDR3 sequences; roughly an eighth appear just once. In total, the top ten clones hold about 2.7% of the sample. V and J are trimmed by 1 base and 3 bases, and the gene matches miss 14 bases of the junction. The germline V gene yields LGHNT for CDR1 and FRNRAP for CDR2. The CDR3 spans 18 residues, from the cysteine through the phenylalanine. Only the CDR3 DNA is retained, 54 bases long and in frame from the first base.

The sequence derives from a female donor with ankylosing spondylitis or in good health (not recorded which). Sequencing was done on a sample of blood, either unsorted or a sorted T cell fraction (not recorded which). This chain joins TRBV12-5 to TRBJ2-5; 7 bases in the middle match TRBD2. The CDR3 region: CASGLGRTGDYRKETQYF. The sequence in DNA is TGTGCTAGTGGTTTGGGACGCACTGGGGACTATCGAAAAGAGACCCAGTACTTC.